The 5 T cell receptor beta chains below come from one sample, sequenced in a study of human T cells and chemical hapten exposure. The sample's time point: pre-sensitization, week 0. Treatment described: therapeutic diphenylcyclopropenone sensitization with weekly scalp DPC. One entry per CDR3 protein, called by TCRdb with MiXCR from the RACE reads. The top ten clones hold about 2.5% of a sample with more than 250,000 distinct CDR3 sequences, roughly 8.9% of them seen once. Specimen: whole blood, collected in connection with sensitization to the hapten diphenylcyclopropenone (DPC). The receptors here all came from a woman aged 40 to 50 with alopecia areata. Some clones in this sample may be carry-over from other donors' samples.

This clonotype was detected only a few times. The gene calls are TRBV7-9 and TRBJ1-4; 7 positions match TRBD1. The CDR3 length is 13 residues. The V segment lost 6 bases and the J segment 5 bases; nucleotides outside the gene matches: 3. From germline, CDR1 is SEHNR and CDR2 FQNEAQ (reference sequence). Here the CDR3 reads CASSPQGNEKLFF. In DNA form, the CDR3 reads TGTGCCAGCAGTCCACAGGGGAATGAAAAACTGTTTTTT.

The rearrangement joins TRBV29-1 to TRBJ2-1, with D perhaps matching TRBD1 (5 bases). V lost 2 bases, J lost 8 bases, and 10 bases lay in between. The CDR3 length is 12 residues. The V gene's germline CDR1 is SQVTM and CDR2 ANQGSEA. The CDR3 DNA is TGCAGCGTTGAATACAGGAAGGATGAGCAGTTCTTC. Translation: CSVEYRKDEQFF.

The CDR3 nucleotides read TGTGCCAGTTCCGATTCAGGGACATCATCTCACTATGGCTACACCTTC. This gives the protein CASSDSGTSSHYGYTF. The rearrangement joins TRBV6-5 to TRBJ1-2, with D possibly TRBD1 on 6 matching bases. This CDR3 comprises 16 residues. With 9 bases removed from V and 3 bases from J, the gap between germline ends came to 23 bases. Per germline, CDR1 MNHEY and CDR2 SVGAGI.

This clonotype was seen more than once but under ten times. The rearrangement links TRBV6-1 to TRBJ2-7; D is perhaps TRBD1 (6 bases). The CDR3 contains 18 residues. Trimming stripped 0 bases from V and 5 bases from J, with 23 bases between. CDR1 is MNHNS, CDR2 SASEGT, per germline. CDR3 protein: CASSEAPGTPPLTDEQYF. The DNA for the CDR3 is TGTGCCAGCAGTGAAGCGCCCGGGACACCCCCCTTGACGGACGAGCAGTACTTC.

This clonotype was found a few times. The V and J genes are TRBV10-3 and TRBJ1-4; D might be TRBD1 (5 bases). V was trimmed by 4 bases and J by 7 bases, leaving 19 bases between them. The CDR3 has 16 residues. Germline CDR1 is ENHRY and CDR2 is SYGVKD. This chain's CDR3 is CAISGVQGAAGEKLFF. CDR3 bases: TGTGCCATCAGTGGAGTCCAGGGTGCCGCAGGTGAAAAACTGTTTTTT.